This T cell receptor beta chain appears in the sequencing data of a study of blood T cell repertoires in COVID-19. The CDR3 spans 15 residues. With V trimmed by 1 base and J by 9 bases, 4 bases remained unmatched. The germline CDR1 and CDR2 sequences are LGHDT and YNNKEL (reference sequence). Clones were sequenced by immunoSEQ multiplex PCR, and TCRdb holds only the in-frame ones, with some missing. The profile shows some 210,000 clones, about 90% of them singletons. The sequence came from a man in his 60s with COVID-19, enrolled during active disease. The specimen was peripheral blood. V usage is TRBV3-1 (or the pseudogene TRBV3-2) and J usage is TRBJ1-6; 9 bases align to TRBD1. The CDR3 spells CASSQAGTGTSPLHF. As DNA, the CDR3 is TGTGCCAGCAGCCAAGCCGGGACAGGGACTTCACCCCTCCACTTT.